A selection of T cell receptor beta chains follows, all from one sample in a study of T cell repertoires in cytomegalovirus infection. TCRdb itself ran the reads through MiXCR, one entry per CDR3 protein. The sample records roughly 230,000 distinct CDR3 sequences, about 20% being singletons. The sample was CD8+ T cells from PBMCs. The receptors were sampled from a human donor in good health (CMV status not recorded). Some clones in this sample may be carry-over from other donors' samples. CDR3s leave out the opening cysteine and the closing phenylalanine or tryptophan.

v_gene	j_gene	CDR3aa
TRBV12-3/TRBV12-4	TRBJ1-5	ASSLRLGSASNQPQH
TRBV20-1	TRBJ2-3	SARVPGSGGARDTQY
TRBV7-6	TRBJ1-2	ASSLSGSNYGYT
TRBV2	TRBJ1-1	ASSSDRVDTEAF
TRBV2	TRBJ2-2	ASHRQGSGGELF
TRBV29-1	TRBJ1-3	SVQTSGNTIY
TRBV7-6	TRBJ2-7	ASSYTSGGEQY
TRBV27	TRBJ1-1	ASSFALGETEAF
TRBV7-6	TRBJ2-5	ASREGVGRMETQY
TRBV6-5	TRBJ2-1	ASSYSIGGEQF
TRBV6-5	TRBJ2-6	ASSYGKPGANVLT
TRBV4-1	TRBJ2-3	ASSQLMSGLAADTQY
TRBV7-6	TRBJ1-4	ASSLDGGGTNEKLF
TRBV20-1	TRBJ2-7	SAPPRQTYEQY
TRBV28	TRBJ2-1	ASSVLTSGSGNEQF
TRBV11-2	TRBJ2-5	ASSLLNSRMETQY
TRBV5-6	TRBJ1-2	ASSLDREVGYT
TRBV19	TRBJ2-1	ASSKDVSRYNEQF
TRBV29-1	TRBJ1-1	SVEGAVNTEAF
TRBV7-6	TRBJ1-2	ASSSGPNYGYT
TRBV3-1	TRBJ2-1	ASSQDTGGAIEQF
TRBV6-5	TRBJ2-7	ASSFRTQAYEQY
TRBV6-6	TRBJ2-3	ASSLGTGGEDTQY
TRBV20-1	TRBJ1-1	SARDRVLTEAF
TRBV7-8	TRBJ2-1	ASSLEVPSGGPRYEQF
TRBV29-1	TRBJ2-7	SVTAGVAYEQY
TRBV2	TRBJ2-3	ASRSWGQSTDTQY
TRBV15	TRBJ2-1	ATSRAGTGNEQF
TRBV7-6	TRBJ2-5	ASSWTVQETQY
TRBV29-1	TRBJ2-1	SVEEGRGYNEQF
TRBV7-2	TRBJ1-4	ASSWVGNEKLF
TRBV7-6	TRBJ2-3	ASSRELAGGTDTQY
TRBV5-6	TRBJ2-6	ASSPRSRGHPGANVLT
TRBV20-1	TRBJ1-2	SAWPTGDTYGYT
TRBV7-6	TRBJ2-3	ASSPKTSGGADTQY